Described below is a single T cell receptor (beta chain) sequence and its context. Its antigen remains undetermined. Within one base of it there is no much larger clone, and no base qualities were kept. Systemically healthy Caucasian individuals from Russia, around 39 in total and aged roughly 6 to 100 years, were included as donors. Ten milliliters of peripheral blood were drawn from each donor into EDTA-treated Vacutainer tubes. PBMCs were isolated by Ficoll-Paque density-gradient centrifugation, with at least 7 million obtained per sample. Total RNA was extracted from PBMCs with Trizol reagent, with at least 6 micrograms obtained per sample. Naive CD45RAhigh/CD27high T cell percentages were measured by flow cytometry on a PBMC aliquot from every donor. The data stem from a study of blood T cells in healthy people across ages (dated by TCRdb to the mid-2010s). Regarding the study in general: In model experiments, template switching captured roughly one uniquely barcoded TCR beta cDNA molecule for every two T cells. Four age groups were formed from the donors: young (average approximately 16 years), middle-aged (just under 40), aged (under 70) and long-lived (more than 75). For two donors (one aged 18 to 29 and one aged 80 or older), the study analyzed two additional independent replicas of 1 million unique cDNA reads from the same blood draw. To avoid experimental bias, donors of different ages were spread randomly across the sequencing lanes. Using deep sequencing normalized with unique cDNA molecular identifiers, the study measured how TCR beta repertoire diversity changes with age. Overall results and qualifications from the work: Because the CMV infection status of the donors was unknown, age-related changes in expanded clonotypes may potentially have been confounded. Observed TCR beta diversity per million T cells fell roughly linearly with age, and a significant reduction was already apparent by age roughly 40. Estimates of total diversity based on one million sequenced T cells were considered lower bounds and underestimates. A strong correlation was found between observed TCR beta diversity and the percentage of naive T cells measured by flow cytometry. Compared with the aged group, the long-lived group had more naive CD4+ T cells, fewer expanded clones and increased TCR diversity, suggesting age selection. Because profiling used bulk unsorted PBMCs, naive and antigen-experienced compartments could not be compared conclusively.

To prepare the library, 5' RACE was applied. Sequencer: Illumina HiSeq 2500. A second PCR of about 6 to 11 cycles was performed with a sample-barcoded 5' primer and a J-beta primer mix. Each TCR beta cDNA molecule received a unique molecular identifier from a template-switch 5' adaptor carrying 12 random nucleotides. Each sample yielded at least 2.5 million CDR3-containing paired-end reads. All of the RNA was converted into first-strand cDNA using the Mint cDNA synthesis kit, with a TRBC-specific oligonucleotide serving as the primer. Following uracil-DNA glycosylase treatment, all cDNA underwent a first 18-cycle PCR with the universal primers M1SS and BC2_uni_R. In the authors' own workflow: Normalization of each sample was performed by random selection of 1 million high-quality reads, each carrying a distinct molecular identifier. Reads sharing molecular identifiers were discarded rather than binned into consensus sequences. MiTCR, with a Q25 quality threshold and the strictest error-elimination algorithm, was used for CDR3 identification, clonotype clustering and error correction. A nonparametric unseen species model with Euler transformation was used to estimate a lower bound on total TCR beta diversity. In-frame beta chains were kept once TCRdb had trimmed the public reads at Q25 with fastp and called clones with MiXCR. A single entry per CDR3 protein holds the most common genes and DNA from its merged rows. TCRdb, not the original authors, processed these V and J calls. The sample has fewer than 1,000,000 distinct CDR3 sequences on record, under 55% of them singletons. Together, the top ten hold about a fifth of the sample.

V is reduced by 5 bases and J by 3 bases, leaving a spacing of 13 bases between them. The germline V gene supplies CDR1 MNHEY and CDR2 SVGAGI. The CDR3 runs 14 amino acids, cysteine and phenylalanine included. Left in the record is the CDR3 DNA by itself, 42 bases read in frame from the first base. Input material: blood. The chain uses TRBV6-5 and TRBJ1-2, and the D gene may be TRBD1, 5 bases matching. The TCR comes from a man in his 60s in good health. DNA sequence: TGTGCCAGCAGTGCCACCGGGACCGACTATGGCTACACCTTC. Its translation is CASSATGTDYGYTF.